This T cell receptor (beta chain) was recovered during a study of T cell clusters in autoimmune cytopenias. Points from the study as a whole: TRB repertoire shifts in secondary cytopenia and chronic lymphocytic leukemia mostly reflected lymphoma, not autoimmunity. Comparing secondary cytopenia with chronic lymphocytic leukemia showed no cluster-lack signature, apparently masked by lymphoma repertoire.

CDR1 is KGHSH and CDR2 is LQKENI in the germline V gene. This CDR3 is 20 amino acids long. With respect to this clonotype: Its matching antigen is unknown.

Multiplex touch-down PCR amplified TRB using TRB-A and TRB-B pools in one tube. TCRdb reprocessed the multiplex PCR reads; each CDR3 protein has one entry and no DNA is given. This sample carries 4,600 or so distinct CDR3 sequences, with roughly 10% going to the ten biggest clones. TRB was amplified from roughly 0.25 ug of peripheral blood genomic DNA per sample. These same data were also listed under a study on T cell repertoires in aging, cancer and after chemotherapy. From that report: Donors were grouped into six age bands spanning 30 or younger through 70 or older. Rebound thymic output was suggested by rising median generation probability during chemotherapy in each cancer cohort.

The sample comprised peripheral blood. V and J are TRBV18 and TRBJ2-3; TCRdb designates TRBD1, a call that cannot be tested without DNA. The TCR sequence derives from a human donor in good health. The CDR3 is CASSPRMRPTGGPFTDTQYF.